These 27 T cell receptor beta chains were all obtained from the same sample, sequenced in a study of OX40 agonist ivuxolimab in advanced cancers. Method: immunoSEQ multiplex PCR; TCRdb's copy keeps in-frame clones and lacks some. The sample shows about 74,000 clones, 85% to 95% of them seen only once. Sequencing used CD4+ or CD8+ T cells sorted from blood, obtained in a trial of the OX40 agonist ivuxolimab. All receptors come from an adult with an advanced solid tumor such as melanoma, head and neck, liver or kidney cancer.

This sequence joins TRBV11-1 and TRBJ2-5, with 10 bases identical to TRBD2. From germline, CDR1 is SGHAT and CDR2 FQDESV (reference sequence). Trimming removed 1 base from V and 1 base from J; junction bases left unmatched: 0. CDR3 length equals 15 residues. The CDR3 nucleotides read TGTGCCAGCAGCTTAGAGCGGGGGGGCCAAGAGACCCAGTACTTC. It encodes CASSLERGGQETQYF.

The chain recombines TRBV4-3 with TRBJ2-7; TRBD1 matches at 11 bases. The CDR3 sequence is 15 residues long. V shed 1 base, J shed 3 bases, and the junction held 2 bases outside the gene matches. The germline gives CDR1 LGHNA, CDR2 YSLEER. The chain's CDR3 is CASSQGGTGGYEQYF. CDR3 coding DNA: TGCGCCAGCAGCCAAGGAGGGACAGGGGGCTACGAGCAGTACTTC.

The rearrangement uses TRBV2 and TRBJ2-3; 12 bases align to TRBD2. The germline CDR1 and CDR2 sequences are SNHLY and FYNNEI. The V gene end was trimmed by 10 bases and the J gene end by 4 bases; junction bases not matched to a gene: 12. The CDR3 runs 16 residues. The CDR3 is CATGPLTSGSADTQYF. The CDR3 DNA sequence: TGTGCCACGGGCCCCCTGACTAGCGGGAGCGCAGATACGCAGTATTTT.

This clone was seen only once. V gene TRBV4-1 combines with J gene TRBJ1-5; 7 positions match TRBD1. The V gene end was trimmed by 4 bases and the J gene end by 9 bases; junction bases not matched to a gene: 6. There are 13 residues in the CDR3. Germline-derived CDR1 and CDR2 are MGHRA and YSYEKL. The CDR3 nucleotides read TGCGCCAGCAGCCCAGACAGGGATGGGCCCCAGCATTTT. Translated, it gives CASSPDRDGPQHF.

This chain links TRBV4-3 with TRBJ2-1, with TRBD1 as a possible D gene (5 bases). Germline V gene lookup returns CDR1 LGHNA and CDR2 YSLEER. The CDR3 has 15 residues. V gave up 0 bases and J gave up 7 bases, with 13 bases separating them. The CDR3 region is CASSQDQGGDNEQFF. The CDR3 bases are TGCGCCAGCAGCCAAGACCAGGGTGGGGATAATGAGCAGTTCTTC.

The chain couples TRBV19 to TRBJ2-1, with no clear D. V was cut by 1 base and J by 4 bases, with 8 bases left in between. Germline CDR1 LNHDA, CDR2 SQIVND (reference sequence). This CDR3 spans 14 amino acids. As DNA, the CDR3 is TGTGCCAGTAGTATAGCGGCTAATTACAATGAGCAGTTCTTC. This sequence encodes CASSIAANYNEQFF.

This chain joins TRBV7-6 and TRBJ1-5, with 11 bases that match TRBD1. V was pared by 2 bases and J by 6 bases, with 9 bases of the junction left unmatched. CDR1 and CDR2 from the germline V gene are SGHVS and FNYEAQ. The CDR3 spans 17 residues. The CDR3 region is CASSLQPGQGAIQPQHF. The DNA of the CDR3 is TGTGCCAGCAGCTTACAACCCGGACAGGGGGCGATTCAGCCCCAGCATTTT.

This clone has only a few counts. CDR3 bases: TGTGCCAGCAGCGACTTTAGCAATCAGCCCCAGCATTTT. Its translation: CASSDFSNQPQHF. The chain joins TRBV2 to TRBJ1-5; D not resolved. Germline CDR1 reads SNHLY; CDR2 reads FYNNEI. Trimming stripped 6 bases from V and 0 bases from J, with 6 bases between. The length of the CDR3 is 13 residues. The variable domain in full, completed from reference TRBV2 and TRBJ1-5, reads EPEVTQTPSHQVTQMGQEVILRCVPISNHLYFYWYRQILGQKVEFLVSFYNNEISEKSEIFDDQFSVERPDGSNFTLKIRSTKLEDSAMYFCASSDFSNQPQHFGDGTRLSIL.

CDR3 nucleotide sequence: TGTGCCAGCGCTTGGGGAAGCTCCTACGAGCAGTACTTC. This encodes CASAWGSSYEQYF. The chain is built from TRBV27 and TRBJ2-7; D not resolved. CDR1 and CDR2 from the germline V gene are MNHEY and SMNVEV (reference sequence). The CDR3 covers 13 residues. The V and J ends lost 8 bases and 0 bases respectively, with 11 bases between them.

J is TRBJ2-1 and V is TRBV7-9; D is uncertain. Trimming stripped 4 bases from V and 8 bases from J, with 9 bases between. CDR1 is SEHNR and CDR2 is FQNEAQ in the germline V gene (reference sequence). CDR3 length equals 12 residues. The chain's CDR3 is CASSYGRHEQFF. The CDR3, as DNA: TGTGCCAGCAGCTACGGACGTCATGAGCAGTTCTTC.

The chain links TRBV7-9 to TRBJ2-1, with no clear D. Germline V gene data show CDR1 as SEHNR and CDR2 as FQNEAQ (reference sequence). Trimming removed 3 bases at V and 6 bases at J, with 0 bases between. This CDR3 region has 10 residues. The CDR3 is CASSFNEQFF. CDR3 nucleotide sequence: TGTGCCAGCAGCTTCAATGAGCAGTTCTTC.

The chain links TRBV30 to TRBJ2-1; D gene unclear. The length of the CDR3 is 13 residues. With 2 bases removed from V and 7 bases from J, the gap between germline ends came to 12 bases. The germline CDR1 and CDR2 sequences are GTSNPN and SVGIG (reference sequence). CDR3 nucleotide sequence: TGTGCCTGGAGTCCAGGCAGGATGAATGAGCAGTTCTTC. Protein: CAWSPGRMNEQFF.

The chain links TRBV4-3 to TRBJ2-2; a weak D match, TRBD1 (6 bases). Looked up from germline, CDR1 is LGHNA and CDR2 is YSLEER. The ends were cut back, 4 bases at V and 2 bases at J, with 14 bases in the middle. This CDR3 is 16 amino acids long. CDR3 sequence reads: CASSPLPGTNTGELFF. In nucleotides, the CDR3 is TGCGCCAGCAGCCCTCTCCCGGGGACAAACACCGGGGAGCTGTTTTTT.

The J gene is TRBJ2-2, the V gene TRBV11-1; the D call may be TRBD1 or TRBD2 (6 bases each). The length of the CDR3 is 15 residues. Between the trimmed V and J ends, which lost 8 bases and 9 bases, there was a span of 22 bases. Germline V gene data show CDR1 as SGHAT and CDR2 as FQDESV (reference sequence). The CDR3 reads CASSWGASRDRELFF. The DNA of the CDR3 is TGTGCCAGCTCGTGGGGGGCTTCGAGGGACAGGGAGCTGTTTTTT. The variable domain in full, completed from reference TRBV11-1 and TRBJ2-2, reads EAEVAQSPRYKITEKSQAVAFWCDPISGHATLYWYRQILGQGPELLVQFQDESVVDDSQLPKDRFSAERLKGVDSTLKIQPAELGDSAMYLCASSWGASRDRELFFGEGSRLTVL.

This sequence joins TRBV2 and TRBJ1-1; D is undetermined. CDR3 size: 13 residues. The V end was cut by 11 bases, the J end by 5 bases, with 18 bases between. Germline-derived CDR1 and CDR2 are SNHLY and FYNNEI. This chain's CDR3 is CAYRDRDYTEAFF. For the CDR3, the DNA is TGTGCCTATAGAGATCGGGATTATACTGAAGCTTTCTTT. The whole variable domain, remainder taken from reference TRBV2 and TRBJ1-1, is EPEVTQTPSHQVTQMGQEVILRCVPISNHLYFYWYRQILGQKVEFLVSFYNNEISEKSEIFDDQFSVERPDGSNFTLKIRSTKLEDSAMYFCAYRDRDYTEAFFGQGTRLTVV.

This clone was observed a few times. V is TRBV10-3 and J is TRBJ1-5; 11 bases are a match to TRBD1. Germline CDR1 is ENHRY and CDR2 is SYGVKD. The junction had 2 bases not matched to a gene; V was cut back by 10 bases and J by 6 bases. The CDR3 consists of 12 residues. Written as DNA, the CDR3 is TGTGCCACCGGACAGGGGGCTCAGCCCCAGCATTTT. This encodes CATGQGAQPQHF.

This rearrangement joins TRBV4-1 to TRBJ1-1; no clear D. The CDR3 is 14 residues long. Trimming removed 1 base from V and 0 bases from J, with 6 bases in between. CDR1 MGHRA and CDR2 YSYEKL come from the germline V gene. The CDR3 loop is CASSQGNMNTEAFF. In nucleotides, the CDR3 is TGCGCCAGCAGCCAAGGGAACATGAACACTGAAGCTTTCTTT.

V usage is TRBV6-5 and J usage is TRBJ1-4; the match to TRBD1 covers 7 bases. Germline V gives CDR1 MNHEY, CDR2 SVGAGI. J was trimmed by 3 bases and V by 6 bases; bases with no gene match: 1. The CDR3 covers 13 residues. The CDR3 loop is CASSRGSNEKLFF. For the CDR3, the DNA is TGTGCCAGCAGCAGGGGGTCTAATGAAAAACTGTTTTTT.

This chain uses TRBV5-6 with TRBJ1-1, with no clear D. In germline, CDR1 is SGHDT, CDR2 YYEEEE. The CDR3 spans 13 residues. V lost 1 base to trimming and J lost 0 bases, with 4 bases between them. The DNA of the CDR3 is TGTGCCAGCAGCTTGATTCTGAACACTGAAGCTTTCTTT. Translated, it gives CASSLILNTEAFF.

J is TRBJ2-7 and V is TRBV4-3, with D unclear. Per germline, CDR1 LGHNA and CDR2 YSLEER. The CDR3 has 14 residues. Trimming took 0 bases from V and 1 from J, leaving 7 bases between them. CDR3 protein: CASSQDLSSYEQYF. CDR3 bases: TGCGCCAGCAGCCAAGATCTGAGTTCCTACGAGCAGTACTTC.

This clone came up a few times. J is TRBJ1-1 and V is TRBV5-4; TRBD1 matches at 7 bases. V dropped 3 bases and J dropped 2; count of bases not matched to a gene: 10. This CDR3 contains 16 residues. Germline V gene data show CDR1 as SGHNT and CDR2 as YYREEE (reference sequence). The CDR3 reads CASSSKLGQLNTEAFF. In nucleotides, the CDR3 is TGTGCCAGCAGCTCCAAATTGGGACAGCTTAACACTGAAGCTTTCTTT.

The J gene is TRBJ1-1, the V gene TRBV15; D ambiguous. The V gene's germline CDR1 is LNHNV and CDR2 YYDKDF (reference sequence). The CDR3 consists of 14 residues. Trimming removed 6 bases at V and 0 bases at J, with 11 bases between. CDR3 sequence: CATRQIQMNTEAFF. The CDR3 DNA follows: TGTGCCACCAGGCAGATACAGATGAACACTGAAGCTTTCTTT.

This rearrangement joins TRBV7-9 to TRBJ2-1; D not resolved. The CDR3 length is 12 residues. Trimming pared 1 base from V and 7 bases from J, leaving 5 bases between. Germline CDR1 and CDR2: SEHNR and FQNEAQ (reference sequence). CDR3 DNA sequence: TGTGCCAGCAGCTTAGGGGTAAATGAGCAGTTCTTC. This sequence encodes CASSLGVNEQFF.

The chain combines TRBV6-5 with TRBJ1-1; 9 nucleotides agree with TRBD1. Germline V gives CDR1 MNHEY, CDR2 SVGAGI. J gave up 3 bases and V 2 bases, and 4 bases lay outside the gene matches. The CDR3 loop spans 15 amino acids. The DNA of the CDR3 is TGTGCCAGCAGTTACGGGACAGGGATGGACACTGAAGCTTTCTTT. Its protein is CASSYGTGMDTEAFF.

The rearrangement uses TRBV29-1 and TRBJ2-1; unclear D gene. CDR3 size: 11 residues. Looked up from germline, CDR1 is SQVTM and CDR2 is ANQGSEA. With 7 bases removed from V and 8 bases from J, the gap between germline ends came to 12 bases. The CDR3 DNA is TGCAGCGAAGGGTCTTACGATGAGCAGTTCTTC. Translated, it gives CSEGSYDEQFF.

V gene TRBV9 combines with J gene TRBJ2-2; D is unclear. Germline V gene lookup returns CDR1 SGDLS and CDR2 YYNGEE. The CDR3 is 14 amino acids. V lost 0 bases and J 3 bases, leaving 6 bases between the germline ends. The CDR3 loop reads CASSVATYTGELFF. The CDR3 coding sequence is TGTGCCAGCAGCGTAGCAACTTACACCGGGGAGCTGTTTTTT.

The chain couples TRBV10-3 to TRBJ2-7; the D is unclear. The V gene lost 6 bases and the J gene lost 0 bases, with 6 bases spanning the gap. Germline V lookup: CDR1 ENHRY, CDR2 SYGVKD. The CDR3 extends over 12 amino acids. DNA of the CDR3: TGTGCCATCAGGGCCCACTCCTACGAGCAGTACTTC. Its translation is CAIRAHSYEQYF.